Below are 3 T cell receptor beta chains sequenced from a single sample in a study of blood T cell repertoires in COVID-19. This table comes from immunoSEQ multiplex PCR, and its TCRdb copy is limited to in-frame clones, with some not included. Of approximately 49,000 clones in the sample, roughly four fifths are singletons; the top ten hold roughly 2.6%. The specimen was peripheral blood. Source of these receptors: a woman aged 60 to 75 with acute or convalescent COVID-19.

This clone occurred a few times. The chain links TRBV11-1 to TRBJ2-5; TRBD1 is a possible D gene (5 bases). This CDR3 is built from 14 residues. Germline-derived CDR1 and CDR2 are SGHAT and FQDESV (reference sequence). Deletions cut 2 bases from V and 4 bases from J, with 11 bases between. This chain's CDR3 is CASSLRMQGETQYF. The CDR3 nucleotides are TGTGCCAGCAGCTTACGGATGCAGGGAGAGACCCAGTACTTC.

The V gene is TRBV10-1, the J gene TRBJ1-1; unclear D gene. Germline CDR1 is WNHNN and CDR2 is SYGVQD (reference sequence). With 3 bases removed from V and 5 bases from J, the gap between germline ends came to 7 bases. The CDR3 totals 12 residues. CDR3 residues: CASSDSETEAFF. As DNA, the CDR3 is TGCGCCAGCAGTGACAGTGAAACTGAAGCTTTCTTT.

This clone appeared a single time. CDR3 sequence reads: CASSSQTVNTEAFF. Written as DNA, the CDR3 is TGTGCCAGCAGCTCCCAGACAGTTAACACTGAAGCTTTCTTT. The V and J genes are TRBV11-2 and TRBJ1-1; possibly TRBD1 for D (5 bases). Germline-derived CDR1 and CDR2 are SGHAT and FQNNGV. This CDR3 spans 14 amino acids. V was cut by 4 bases and J by 2 bases, with 11 bases left in between.